This entry is about one T cell receptor (beta chain). In the source study's methods: Amplification from reference gene primers served as the basis for estimated nucleated cell counts. TCRdb's table, derived via immunoSEQ multiplex PCR, lists solely in-frame clones and lacks some. V and J calls plus clone size are reproduced from that table; the DNA served to infer D and trimming. The sample lists about 100,000 clones; around 88% were seen once. The data originate from a study of blood T cell repertoires in COVID-19. For the study at large: COVID-19 samples, acute and convalescent, were from the United States, Italy and Spain. Sources were T cells, B-cell-depleted T cells, or PBMCs; the material itself was cDNA or gDNA.

CDR1 is SGHTA, CDR2 FQGNSA, per germline. This CDR3 comprises 16 residues. The J segment lost 4 bases and the V segment lost 4 bases, leaving 10 bases of the junction unmatched. Sequenced material: peripheral blood. This TCR was recovered from a human donor in a cohort sampled during active COVID-19. V usage is TRBV7-2 and J usage is TRBJ2-7; 10 positions agree with TRBD1. Here the CDR3 reads CASSSPRGTGEYEQYF. The CDR3 DNA reads TGTGCCAGCAGCTCACCCCGAGGGACAGGGGAATACGAGCAGTACTTC.